What follows is one T cell receptor beta chain and its context. These data are taken from a study of blood T cell repertoires in COVID-19. The wider study: Acute and convalescent COVID-19 samples came from the United States, Italy and Spain. T cells, B-cell-depleted T cells, or PBMCs supplied cDNA or gDNA.

Per the original data handling: Reference gene primer amplification yielded estimated nucleated cell counts. Assay: immunoSEQ multiplex PCR; the TCRdb copy retains only in-frame clones and omits some. The DNA was the basis for D and trimming; V, J and clone size are from that table. The sample holds 250,000 to 300,000 clones, around 87% seen once. V shed 0 bases and J 2 bases; nucleotides not matched to a gene: 3. CDR1 is MNHEY, CDR2 SVGAGI, per germline. The CDR3 totals 15 residues. This chain joins TRBV6-5 and TRBJ2-5; TRBD1 matches at 7 bases. The TCR comes from a woman aged 45-60 years who had recovered from COVID-19. Material: peripheral blood. The CDR3, as DNA: TGTGCCAGCAGTTACTCTTGGGGACAGCAAGAGACCCAGTACTTC. Encoded protein: CASSYSWGQQETQYF.